This is a list of T cell receptor beta chains from one sample in a study of T cell changes during pregnancy in multiple sclerosis. Some clones are missing from TCRdb's copy, which holds only in-frame ones; the method was immunoSEQ multiplex PCR. Among approximately 43,000 clones, 90% to 95% were seen once, and the ten largest hold 6.5% to 9.5%. The sample in question was CD8+ T cells from peripheral blood mononuclear cells, obtained in the third trimester of pregnancy. All receptors come from a female donor with multiple sclerosis, enrolled in a pregnancy study. CDR3s include the opening cysteine and the closing phenylalanine or tryptophan. Fields, in order: D gene, clone size, CDR3 length, V gene, J gene, CDR3 protein, CDR3 DNA. The D gene is left open where the match is weak. Clone size is shown for a subset of rows, as once, few, many or a class of expanded clone.

D: TRBD2
size: once
length: 20
V: TRBV27
J: TRBJ2-2
CDR3: CASSLEIPGLAGVDTGELFF
DNA: TGTGCCAGCAGTTTGGAGATTCCGGGACTAGCGGGAGTTGACACCGGGGAGCTGTTTTTT

D: TRBD1
size: .
length: 12
V: TRBV10-3
J: TRBJ2-1
CDR3: CAIRGTGDEQFF
DNA: TGTGCCATCAGGGGGACAGGGGACGAGCAGTTCTTC

D: .
size: .
length: 15
V: TRBV2
J: TRBJ2-7
CDR3: CASSEMGGIIYEQYF
DNA: TGTGCCAGCAGTGAGATGGGCGGGATTATCTACGAGCAGTACTTC

D: .
size: .
length: 14
V: TRBV7-9
J: TRBJ2-3
CDR3: CASSPYKGADTQYF
DNA: TGTGCCAGCAGCCCCTACAAGGGGGCAGATACGCAGTATTTT

D: TRBD2
size: .
length: 15
V: TRBV6-5
J: TRBJ2-1
CDR3: CASSLAGGPGNEQFF
DNA: TGTGCCAGCAGTTTAGCGGGAGGGCCGGGGAATGAGCAGTTCTTC

D: .
size: .
length: 15
V: TRBV7-9
J: TRBJ2-7
CDR3: CASSLAQGGTDEQYF
DNA: TGTGCCAGCAGCTTAGCGCAAGGCGGGACGGACGAGCAGTACTTC

D: .
size: .
length: 15
V: TRBV5-1
J: TRBJ2-5
CDR3: CASSLRPGVRETQYF
DNA: TGCGCCAGCAGCCTCCGACCAGGGGTCCGGGAGACCCAGTACTTC

D: TRBD2
size: .
length: 15
V: TRBV6-5
J: TRBJ2-7
CDR3: CASSYVAGAAYEQYF
DNA: TGTGCCAGCAGTTACGTTGCGGGAGCCGCCTACGAGCAGTACTTC

D: TRBD1
size: .
length: 16
V: TRBV6-6
J: TRBJ2-3
CDR3: CASSYPDRESTDTQYF
DNA: TGTGCCAGCAGTTACCCCGACAGGGAAAGCACAGATACGCAGTATTTT

D: .
size: .
length: 17
V: TRBV12-2
J: TRBJ2-1
CDR3: CASRFETSGSHYNEQFF
DNA: TGTGCAAGTCGCTTTGAGACTAGCGGGAGTCATTACAATGAGCAGTTCTTC

D: .
size: .
length: 15
V: TRBV7-9
J: TRBJ2-2
CDR3: CASSLGSANTGELFF
DNA: TGTGCCAGCAGCTTAGGCAGTGCGAACACCGGGGAGCTGTTTTTT

D: TRBD2
size: .
length: 16
V: TRBV4-3
J: TRBJ2-1
CDR3: CASSQDPGGPYNEQFF
DNA: TGCGCCAGCAGCCAAGACCCGGGAGGCCCCTACAATGAGCAGTTCTTC